This TCR beta chain originates from a study of T-cell reconstitution after alpha-beta-depleted transplantation in children. This clonotype came up a few times. The V gene end was trimmed by 3 bases and the J gene end by 6 bases; junction bases not matched to a gene: 6. Germline V CDR1 and CDR2: SGHTA, FQGNSA. The CDR3 runs to 14 residues. Unique molecular identifiers were incorporated into the prepared TCRbeta library. MiXCR, run by TCRdb on the PCR reads, gives a single entry per CDR3 protein. The sample holds 500,000 or so distinct CDR3 sequences, approximately 32% seen once. The source of this sequence is a human donor who donated a stem cell graft to a child with aplastic anemia. The chain joins TRBV7-2 to TRBJ2-3; 7 bases line up with TRBD1. The sequenced sample was PBMCs from the stem cell graft donor, obtained from the stem cell graft. CDR3 sequence: CASSLKTGRDTQYF. In DNA, the CDR3 is TGTGCCAGCAGCTTGAAGACAGGGCGGGATACGCAGTATTTT. Full variable domain (rest looked up from reference TRBV7-2 and TRBJ2-3): GAGVSQSPSNKVTEKGKDVELRCDPISGHTALYWYRQSLGQGLEFLIYFQGNSAPDKSGLPSDRFSAERTGGSVSTLTIQRTQQEDSAVYLCASSLKTGRDTQYFGPGTRLTVL.